This T cell receptor beta chain was found in a study of shared clonotypes between healthy human individuals. Study information: Per donor, three plates held CD4 naive cells, three held CD4 memory, two held CD8 naive and one held CD8 memory. Study-wide results and limits: Sequencing depth was a factor that was expected to affect clonotype sharing among donors. Only blood was sampled; tissue repertoires likely differ.

The CDR3 runs to 15 residues. V lost 5 bases and J 2 bases, leaving 17 bases between the germline ends. Germline CDR1 reads SGHRS; CDR2 reads YFSETQ. Sequencing used immunoSEQ multiplex PCR; TCRdb keeps in-frame clones, though not all of them. Of more than 1,200,000 clones in the sample, 98% are singletons; the top ten hold about 0.34%. On this clone: Its matching antigen is unknown.

This sequence originates from a young man in good health. Sequencing was performed on naive CD4+ T cells sorted from blood. Stated subset: CD45RA+ positively selected. This chain joins TRBV5-1 and TRBJ2-7; no clear D. DNA for the CDR3: TGCGCCAGCAGTCAAGGAGATAGAGACACCTACGAGCAGTACTTC. Residues: CASSQGDRDTYEQYF. The variable domain in full, with the rest retrieved from reference TRBV5-1 and TRBJ2-7, is KAGVTQTPRYLIKTRGQQVTLSCSPISGHRSVSWYQQTPGQGLQFLFEYFSETQRNKGNFPGRFSGRQFSNSRSEMNVSTLELGDSALYLCASSQGDRDTYEQYFGPGTRLTVT.